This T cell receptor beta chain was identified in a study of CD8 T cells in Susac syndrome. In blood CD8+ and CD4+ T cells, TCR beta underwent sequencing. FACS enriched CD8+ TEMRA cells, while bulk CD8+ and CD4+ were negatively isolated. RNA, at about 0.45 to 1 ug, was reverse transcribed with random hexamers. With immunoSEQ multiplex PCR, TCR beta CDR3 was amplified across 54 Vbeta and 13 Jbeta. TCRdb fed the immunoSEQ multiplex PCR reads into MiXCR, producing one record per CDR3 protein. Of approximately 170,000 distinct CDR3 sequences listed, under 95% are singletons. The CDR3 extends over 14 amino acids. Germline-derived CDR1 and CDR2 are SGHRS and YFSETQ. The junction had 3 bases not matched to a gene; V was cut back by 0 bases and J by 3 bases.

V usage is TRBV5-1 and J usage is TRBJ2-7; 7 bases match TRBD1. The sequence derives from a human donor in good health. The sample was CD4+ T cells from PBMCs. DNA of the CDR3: TGCGCCAGCAGCTTGGGACAGGGAGACTACGAGCAGTACTTC. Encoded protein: CASSLGQGDYEQYF.